Sequencing of this T cell receptor (beta chain) was carried out in a study of T cell responses to AZD1222 COVID-19 vaccine. Regarding the study as a whole: Repertoires were sampled only after the peak T cell response.

Germline V gene data show CDR1 as SGHRS and CDR2 as YFSETQ. The CDR3 runs 13 residues. V shed 0 bases and J shed 8 bases, with 8 bases lying between them. As concerns this clone: The antigen is undetermined.

This table comes from immunoSEQ multiplex PCR, and its TCRdb copy is limited to in-frame clones, with some not included. The sample shows some 90,000 clones, approximately 86% of them seen only once. The chain couples TRBV5-1 to TRBJ1-4; D perhaps matches TRBD1 (5 bases). The clonotype originates from an adult in good health. This sample comprised peripheral blood, obtained on day 0 of AZD1222 vaccination. Here the CDR3 DNA reads TGCGCCAGCAGCTTGGCAGGGAGGGAAAAACTGTTTTTT. Amino acids: CASSLAGREKLFF.